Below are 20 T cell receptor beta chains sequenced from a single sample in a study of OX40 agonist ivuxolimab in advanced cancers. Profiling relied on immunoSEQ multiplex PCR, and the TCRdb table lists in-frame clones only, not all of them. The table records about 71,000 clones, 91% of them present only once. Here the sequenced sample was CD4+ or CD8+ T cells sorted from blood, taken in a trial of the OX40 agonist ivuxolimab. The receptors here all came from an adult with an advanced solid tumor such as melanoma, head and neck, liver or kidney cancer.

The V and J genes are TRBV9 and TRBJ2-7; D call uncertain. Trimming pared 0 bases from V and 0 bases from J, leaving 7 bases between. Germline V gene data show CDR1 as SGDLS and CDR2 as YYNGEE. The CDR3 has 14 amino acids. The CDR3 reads CASSVGIDSYEQYF. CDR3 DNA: TGTGCCAGCAGCGTAGGTATTGACTCCTACGAGCAGTACTTC.

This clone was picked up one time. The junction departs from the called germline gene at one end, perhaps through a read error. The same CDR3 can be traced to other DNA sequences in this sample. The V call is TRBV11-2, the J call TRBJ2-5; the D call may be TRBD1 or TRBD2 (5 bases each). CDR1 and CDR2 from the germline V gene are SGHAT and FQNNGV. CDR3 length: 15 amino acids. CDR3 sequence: CASSLVLGVQETQYF. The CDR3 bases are TGTGCCAGCAGCTTAGTGCTGGGGGTCCAAGAGACTCAGTACTTC.

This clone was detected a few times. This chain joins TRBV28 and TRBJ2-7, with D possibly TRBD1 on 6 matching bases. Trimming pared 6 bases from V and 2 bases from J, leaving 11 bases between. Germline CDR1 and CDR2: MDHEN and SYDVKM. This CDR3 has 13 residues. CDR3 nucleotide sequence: TGTGCCAGCAGGAAGGGGACAACCTACGAGCAGTACTTC. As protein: CASRKGTTYEQYF.

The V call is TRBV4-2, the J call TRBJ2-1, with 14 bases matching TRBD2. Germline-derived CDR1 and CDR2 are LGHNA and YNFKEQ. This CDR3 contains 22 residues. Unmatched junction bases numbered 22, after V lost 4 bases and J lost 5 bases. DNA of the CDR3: TGTGCCAGCAGCCCTCTTGTGGTGATGGGACTAGCGGGAGTAACAAAACACAATGAGCAGTTCTTC. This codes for CASSPLVVMGLAGVTKHNEQFF.

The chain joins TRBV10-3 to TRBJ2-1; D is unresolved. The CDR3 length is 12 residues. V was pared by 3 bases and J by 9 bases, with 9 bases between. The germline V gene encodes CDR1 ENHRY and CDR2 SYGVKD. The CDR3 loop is CAISEKRAEQFF. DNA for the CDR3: TGTGCCATCAGTGAAAAGCGCGCTGAGCAGTTCTTC.

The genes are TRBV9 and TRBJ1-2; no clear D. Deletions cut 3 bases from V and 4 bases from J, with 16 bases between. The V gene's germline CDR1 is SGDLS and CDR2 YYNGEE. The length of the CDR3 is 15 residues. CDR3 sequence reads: CASSALVGVAYGYTF. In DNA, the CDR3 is TGTGCCAGCAGCGCTCTAGTCGGGGTGGCCTATGGCTACACCTTC.

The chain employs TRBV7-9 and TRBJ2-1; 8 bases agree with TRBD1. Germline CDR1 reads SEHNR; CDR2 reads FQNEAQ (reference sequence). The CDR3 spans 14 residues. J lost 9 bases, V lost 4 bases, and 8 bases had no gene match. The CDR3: CASSYRTGLVEQFF. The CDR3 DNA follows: TGTGCCAGCAGCTACAGGACAGGGTTGGTTGAGCAGTTCTTC.

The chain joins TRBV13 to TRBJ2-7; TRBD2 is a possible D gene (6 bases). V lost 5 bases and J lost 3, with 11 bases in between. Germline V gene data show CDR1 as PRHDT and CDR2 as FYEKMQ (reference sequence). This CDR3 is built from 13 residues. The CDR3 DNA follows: TGTGCCAGCAGCCCCGGGAGTTTCTACGAGCAGTACTTC. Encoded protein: CASSPGSFYEQYF.

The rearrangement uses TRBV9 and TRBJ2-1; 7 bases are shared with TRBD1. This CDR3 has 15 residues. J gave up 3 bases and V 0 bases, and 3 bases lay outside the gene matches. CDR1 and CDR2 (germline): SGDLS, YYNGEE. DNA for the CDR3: TGTGCCAGCAGCGTAGGAACAGGGGACTACAATGAGCAGTTCTTC. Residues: CASSVGTGDYNEQFF.

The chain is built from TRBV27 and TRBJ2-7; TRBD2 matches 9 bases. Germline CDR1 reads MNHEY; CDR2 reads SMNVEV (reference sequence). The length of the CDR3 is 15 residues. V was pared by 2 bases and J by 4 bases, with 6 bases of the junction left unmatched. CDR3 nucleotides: TGTGCCAGCAGTTTAATAGCGGGAGCATGGTACGAGCAGTACTTC. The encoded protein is CASSLIAGAWYEQYF.

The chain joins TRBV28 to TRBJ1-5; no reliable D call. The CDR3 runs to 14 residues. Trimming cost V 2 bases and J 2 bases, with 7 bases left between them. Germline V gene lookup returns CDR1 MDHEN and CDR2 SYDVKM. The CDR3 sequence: CASSLTVGNQPQHF. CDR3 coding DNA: TGTGCCAGCAGTTTAACGGTTGGCAATCAGCCCCAGCATTTT.

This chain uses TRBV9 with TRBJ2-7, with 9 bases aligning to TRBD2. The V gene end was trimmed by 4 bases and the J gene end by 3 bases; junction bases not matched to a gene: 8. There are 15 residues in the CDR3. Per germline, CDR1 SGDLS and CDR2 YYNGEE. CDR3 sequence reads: CASSPPGTSLYEQYF. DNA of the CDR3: TGTGCCAGCAGCCCCCCCGGGACTAGCCTCTACGAGCAGTACTTC.

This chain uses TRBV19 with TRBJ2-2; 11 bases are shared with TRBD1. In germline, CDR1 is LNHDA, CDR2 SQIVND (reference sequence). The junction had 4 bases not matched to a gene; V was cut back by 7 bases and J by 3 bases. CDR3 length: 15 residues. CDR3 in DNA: TGTGCCAGTATGGGGGACAGGGGGGACACCGGGGAGCTGTTTTTT. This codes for CASMGDRGDTGELFF.

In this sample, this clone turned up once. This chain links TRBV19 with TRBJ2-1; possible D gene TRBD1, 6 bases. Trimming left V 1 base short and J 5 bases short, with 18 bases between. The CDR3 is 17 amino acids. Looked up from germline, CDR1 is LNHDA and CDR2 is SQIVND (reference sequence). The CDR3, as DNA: TGTGCCAGTAGTATAGGCCGACAGGCTTCGGTAAACAATGAGCAGTTCTTC. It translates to CASSIGRQASVNNEQFF.

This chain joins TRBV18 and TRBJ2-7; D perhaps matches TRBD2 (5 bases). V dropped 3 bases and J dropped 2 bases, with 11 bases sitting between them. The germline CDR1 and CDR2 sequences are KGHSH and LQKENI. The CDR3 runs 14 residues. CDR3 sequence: CASSPAGLPYEQYF. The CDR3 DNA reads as TGTGCCAGCTCACCGGCGGGCCTCCCCTACGAGCAGTACTTC.

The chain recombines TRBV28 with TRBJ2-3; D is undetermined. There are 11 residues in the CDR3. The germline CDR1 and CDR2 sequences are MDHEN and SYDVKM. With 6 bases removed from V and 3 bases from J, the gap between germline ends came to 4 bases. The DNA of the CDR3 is TGTGCCAGCAGCCCTACAGATACGCAGTATTTT. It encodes CASSPTDTQYF.

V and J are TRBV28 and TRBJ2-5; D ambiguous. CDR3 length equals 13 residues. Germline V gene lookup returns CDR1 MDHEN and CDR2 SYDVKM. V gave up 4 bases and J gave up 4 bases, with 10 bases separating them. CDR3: CASSSDYLETQYF. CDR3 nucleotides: TGTGCCAGCAGTTCGGATTATTTAGAGACCCAGTACTTC.

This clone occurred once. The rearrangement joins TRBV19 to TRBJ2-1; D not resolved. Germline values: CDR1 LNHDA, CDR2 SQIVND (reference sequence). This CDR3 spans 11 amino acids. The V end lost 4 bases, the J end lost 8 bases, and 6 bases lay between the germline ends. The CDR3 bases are TGTGCCAGTAGTAGGGGATATGAGCAGTTCTTC. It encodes CASSRGYEQFF.

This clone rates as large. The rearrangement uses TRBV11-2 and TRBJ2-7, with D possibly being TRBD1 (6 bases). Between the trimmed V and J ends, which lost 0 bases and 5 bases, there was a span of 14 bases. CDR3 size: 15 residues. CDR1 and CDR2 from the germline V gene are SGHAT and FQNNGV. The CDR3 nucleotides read TGTGCCAGCAGCTTAGATTCGGGGACAAGGAACGAGCAGTACTTC. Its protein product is CASSLDSGTRNEQYF. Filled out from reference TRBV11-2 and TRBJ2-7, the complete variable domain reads EAGVAQSPRYKIIEKRQSVAFWCNPISGHATLYWYQQILGQGPKLLIQFQNNGVVDDSQLPKDRFSAERLKGVDSTLKIQPAKLEDSAVYLCASSLDSGTRNEQYFGPGTRLTVT.

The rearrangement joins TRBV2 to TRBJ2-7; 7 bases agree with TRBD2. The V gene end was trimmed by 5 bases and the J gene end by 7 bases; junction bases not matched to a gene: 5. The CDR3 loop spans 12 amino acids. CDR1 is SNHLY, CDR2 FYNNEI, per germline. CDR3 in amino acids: CASSYPGGEQYF. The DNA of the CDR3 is TGTGCCAGCAGTTACCCCGGGGGGGAGCAGTACTTC. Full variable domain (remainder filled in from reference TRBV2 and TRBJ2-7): EPEVTQTPSHQVTQMGQEVILRCVPISNHLYFYWYRQILGQKVEFLVSFYNNEISEKSEIFDDQFSVERPDGSNFTLKIRSTKLEDSAMYFCASSYPGGEQYFGPGTRLTVT.